These T cell receptor beta chains were read from a single sample in a study of control samples from healthy donors and cancer patients. The repertoire was sequenced with immunoSEQ multiplex PCR; TCRdb's copy has only in-frame clones and lacks some. The sample includes about 98,000 clones, around 80% of them seen just once. The sequenced material came from blood. These receptors originate from a man in his sixties in good health. CDR3s include the opening cysteine and the closing phenylalanine or tryptophan. D genes are given only for firm matches. Part of the rows lack a size; the others show once, few, many or a class for expanded clones.

D	V	J	size	CDR3	DNA
-	TRBV12-5	TRBJ2-1	-	CASGPKVEQFF	TGTGCTAGTGGTCCAAAGGTGGAGCAGTTCTTC
TRBD1	TRBV30	TRBJ1-5	-	CAWSHRGNQPQHF	TGTGCCTGGAGTCACAGGGGGAATCAGCCCCAGCATTTT
-	TRBV1	TRBJ2-5	few	CTSSKGPGTETQYF	TGCACCAGCAGCAAAGGGCCAGGGACAGAGACCCAGTACTTC
-	TRBV11-2	TRBJ1-6	-	CASSLFREASPLHF	TGTGCCAGCAGCTTATTCAGGGAAGCATCACCCCTCCACTTT
-	TRBV5-1	TRBJ2-3	-	CASSLGQGISDTQYF	TGCGCCAGCAGCTTGGGGCAGGGGATCTCAGATACGCAGTATTTT
-	TRBV19	TRBJ2-5	-	CASSIRGLTGQETQYF	TGTGCCAGTAGTATCCGCGGTTTGACAGGCCAAGAGACCCAGTACTTC
TRBD2	TRBV7-2	TRBJ2-1	-	CASSLVELAGTYNEQFF	TGTGCCAGCAGCTTAGTGGAACTAGCGGGGACTTACAATGAGCAGTTCTTC
TRBD1	TRBV6-4	TRBJ1-1	-	CASSQGQENTEAFF	TGTGCCAGCAGTCAGGGACAGGAGAACACTGAAGCTTTCTTT
TRBD2	TRBV10-3	TRBJ2-1	-	CAATSGRAGNEQFF	TGTGCCGCCACTAGCGGGAGGGCTGGCAATGAGCAGTTCTTC
TRBD2	TRBV5-5	TRBJ2-1	-	CASSLGLAMGNEQFF	TGTGCCAGCAGCTTGGGACTAGCGATGGGGAATGAGCAGTTCTTC
-	TRBV10-3	TRBJ1-4	-	CAIGPGPGANEKLFF	TGTGCCATCGGCCCGGGCCCAGGGGCTAATGAAAAACTGTTTTTT
-	TRBV6-6	TRBJ2-1	-	CASSQNGLGTLANEQFF	TGTGCCAGCAGTCAAAACGGTTTGGGGACCCTAGCAAATGAGCAGTTCTTC
TRBD1	TRBV10-3	TRBJ2-7	-	CAIRAHRDRVDEQYF	TGTGCCATCAGAGCACACCGGGACAGGGTCGACGAGCAGTACTTC
TRBD2	TRBV3-1/TRBV3-2	TRBJ2-3	-	CASSQGAGADTQYF	TGTGCCAGCAGCCAAGGAGCGGGAGCAGATACGCAGTATTTT
-	TRBV11-2	TRBJ1-4	once	CASSPSGLGDEKLFF	TGTGCCAGCAGCCCATCGGGGTTGGGGGATGAAAAACTGTTTTTT
TRBD2	TRBV5-4	TRBJ2-7	-	CASSSSGGVTSYEQYF	TGTGCCAGCAGCTCTAGCGGGGGCGTGACTTCCTACGAGCAGTACTTC
-	TRBV19	TRBJ1-2	-	CASSKGQGFAGYTF	TGTGCCAGTAGTAAGGGCCAGGGATTTGCGGGCTACACCTTC